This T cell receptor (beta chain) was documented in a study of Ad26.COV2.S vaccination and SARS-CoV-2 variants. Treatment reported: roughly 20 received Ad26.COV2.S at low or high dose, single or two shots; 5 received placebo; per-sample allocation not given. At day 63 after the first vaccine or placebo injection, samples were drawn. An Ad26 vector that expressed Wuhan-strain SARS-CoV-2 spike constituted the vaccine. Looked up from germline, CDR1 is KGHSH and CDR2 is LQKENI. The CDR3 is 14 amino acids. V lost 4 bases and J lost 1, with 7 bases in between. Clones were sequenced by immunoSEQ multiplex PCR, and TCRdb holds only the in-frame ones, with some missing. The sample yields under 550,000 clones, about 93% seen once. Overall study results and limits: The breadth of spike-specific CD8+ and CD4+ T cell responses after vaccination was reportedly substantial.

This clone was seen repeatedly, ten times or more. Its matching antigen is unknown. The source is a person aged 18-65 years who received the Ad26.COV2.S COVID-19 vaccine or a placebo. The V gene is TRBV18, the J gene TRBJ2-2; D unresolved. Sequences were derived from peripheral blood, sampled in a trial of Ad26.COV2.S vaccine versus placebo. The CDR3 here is CASSQSQNTGELFF. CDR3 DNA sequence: TGTGCCAGCTCACAGAGCCAGAACACCGGGGAGCTGTTTTTT.